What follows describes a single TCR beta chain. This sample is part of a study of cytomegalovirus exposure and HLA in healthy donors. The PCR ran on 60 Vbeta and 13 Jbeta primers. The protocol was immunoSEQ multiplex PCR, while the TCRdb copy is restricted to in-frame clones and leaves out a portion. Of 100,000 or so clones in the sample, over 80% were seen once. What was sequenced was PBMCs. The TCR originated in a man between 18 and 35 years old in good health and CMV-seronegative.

Here the CDR3 reads CASSYSPPQGFYGYTF. In DNA, the CDR3 is TGTGCCAGCAGTTACTCTCCCCCTCAGGGGTTCTATGGCTACACCTTC. The rearrangement joins TRBV6-5 to TRBJ1-2, with a possible D match to TRBD1 (6 bases). This CDR3 contains 16 residues. The V end was cut by 0 bases, the J end by 4 bases, with 15 bases between. The germline V gene has CDR1 MNHEY and CDR2 SVGAGI.